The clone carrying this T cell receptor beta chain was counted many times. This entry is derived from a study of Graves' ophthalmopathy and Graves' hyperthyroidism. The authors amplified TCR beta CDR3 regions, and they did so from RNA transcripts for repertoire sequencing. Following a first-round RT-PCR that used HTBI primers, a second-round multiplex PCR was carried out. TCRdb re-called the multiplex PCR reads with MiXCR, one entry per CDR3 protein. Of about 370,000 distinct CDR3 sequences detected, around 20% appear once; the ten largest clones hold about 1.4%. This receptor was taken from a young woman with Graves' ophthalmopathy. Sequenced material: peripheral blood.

CDR3 DNA sequence: TGCAGTGCCAAGACGGGTGGCGGACCCTACGAGCAGTACTTC. Amino acids: CSAKTGGGPYEQYF. The chain has TRBV20-1 and TRBJ2-7, with D uncertain. The CDR3 sequence is 14 residues long. From germline, CDR1 is DFQATT and CDR2 SNEGSKA (reference sequence). The V gene lost 6 bases and the J gene lost 2 bases, with 17 bases spanning the gap.